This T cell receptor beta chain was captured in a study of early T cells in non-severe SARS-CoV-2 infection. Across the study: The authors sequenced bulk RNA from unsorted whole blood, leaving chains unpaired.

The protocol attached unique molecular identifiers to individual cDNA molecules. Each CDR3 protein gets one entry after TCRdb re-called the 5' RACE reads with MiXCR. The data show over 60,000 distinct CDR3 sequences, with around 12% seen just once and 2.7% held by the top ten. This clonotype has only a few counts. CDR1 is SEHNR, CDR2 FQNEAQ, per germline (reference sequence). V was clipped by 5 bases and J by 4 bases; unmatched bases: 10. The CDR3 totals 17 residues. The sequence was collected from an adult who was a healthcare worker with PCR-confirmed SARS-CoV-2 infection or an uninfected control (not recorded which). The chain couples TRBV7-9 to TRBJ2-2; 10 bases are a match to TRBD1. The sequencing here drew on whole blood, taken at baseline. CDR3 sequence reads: CASSNYGTGDSTGELFF. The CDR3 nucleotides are TGTGCCAGCAGCAACTACGGGACAGGGGACAGCACCGGGGAGCTGTTTTTT.